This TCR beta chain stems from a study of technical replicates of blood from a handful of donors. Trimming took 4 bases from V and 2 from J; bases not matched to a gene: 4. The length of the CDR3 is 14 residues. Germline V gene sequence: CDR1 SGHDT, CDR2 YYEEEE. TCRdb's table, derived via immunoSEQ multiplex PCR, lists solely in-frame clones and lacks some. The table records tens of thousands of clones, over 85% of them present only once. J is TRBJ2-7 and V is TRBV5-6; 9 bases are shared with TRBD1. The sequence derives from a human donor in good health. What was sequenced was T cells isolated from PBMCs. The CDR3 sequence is CASSARQGAYEQYF. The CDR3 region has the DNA TGTGCCAGCAGCGCAAGACAGGGGGCCTACGAGCAGTACTTC.